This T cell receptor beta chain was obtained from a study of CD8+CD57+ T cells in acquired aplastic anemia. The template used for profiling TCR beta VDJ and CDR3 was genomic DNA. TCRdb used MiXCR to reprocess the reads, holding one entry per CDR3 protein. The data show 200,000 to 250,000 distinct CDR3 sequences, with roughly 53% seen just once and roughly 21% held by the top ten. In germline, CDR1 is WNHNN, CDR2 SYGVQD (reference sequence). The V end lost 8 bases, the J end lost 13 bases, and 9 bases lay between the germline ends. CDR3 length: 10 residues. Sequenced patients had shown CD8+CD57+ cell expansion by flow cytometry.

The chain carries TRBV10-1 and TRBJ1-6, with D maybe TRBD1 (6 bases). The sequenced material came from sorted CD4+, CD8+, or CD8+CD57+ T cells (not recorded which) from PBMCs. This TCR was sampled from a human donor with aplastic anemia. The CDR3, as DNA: TGCGCCAGCCCCGGACAGCCCCTCCACTTT. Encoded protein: CASPGQPLHF.